Sequencing of this T cell receptor beta chain was carried out in a study of blood T cell repertoires in COVID-19. Across the study: Acute and convalescent COVID-19 samples came from the United States, Italy and Spain. The cDNA or gDNA used as material had been derived from T cells, B-cell-depleted T cells, or PBMCs.

Original handling: Counts of nucleated cells, estimated from reference gene primer amplification, were obtained. TCRdb keeps only in-frame clones here, not all; method: immunoSEQ multiplex PCR. The V and J calls and clone size come from that table; D and trimming were worked out from the DNA. The sample contains about 190,000 clones, roughly four fifths of which appear only once. The CDR3 runs 14 residues. Looked up from germline, CDR1 is SNHLY and CDR2 is FYNNEI. Trimming left V 4 bases short and J 6 bases short, with 12 bases between. This clonotype originated in a man aged 50 to 59 who had recovered from COVID-19. Sequencing was done on a sample of peripheral blood. This rearrangement joins TRBV2 to TRBJ2-2, with D possibly being TRBD1 (6 bases). CDR3 nucleotide sequence: TGTGCCAGCAGTGTACTTGCAGGGGCCGGGGAGCTGTTTTTT. It is translated as CASSVLAGAGELFF.